These T cell receptor beta chains were read from a single sample in a study of T-cell memory formation after mild COVID-19. MiXCR, applied by TCRdb to the 5' RACE reads, yields one record per CDR3 protein. The table includes around 310,000 distinct CDR3 sequences, 13% to 15% detected once. The sample taken for sequencing was PBMCs or a T cell subset sorted from them (not recorded which). The origin of the receptors is a young man who had mild COVID-19 (a few samples of this study predate the infection). Cell type and time point are not known. The conserved cysteine and the conserved F or W are not part of the CDR3 here. A D gene is named only where the DNA matches it firmly.

. TRBV28 ASSLSGLEAF
. TRBV7-8 ASSLRGQNTGELF
TRBD1 TRBV12-3/TRBV12-4 ASSSNRDSPGY
. TRBV29-1 SVGQASYEQY
. TRBV12-3/TRBV12-4 ASSRPPGEQY
. TRBV10-3 AINAGEMNTEAF
TRBD2 TRBV9 ASSVGASGWGDTQY
TRBD1 TRBV12-3/TRBV12-4 ASIGTGGTDTQY
TRBD1 TRBV9 ASGGGQKNSPLH
. TRBV29-1 SADPVDTGELF
. TRBV11-2 ASSRRGPDQPQH
. TRBV5-1 ASSLVAGADYEQY
. TRBV4-3 ASSQAVGTGSYNEQF
. TRBV20-1 SANGQNNEQF
TRBD1 TRBV5-1 ASSFGQDGIGEKLF
TRBD1 TRBV11-2 ASSPDRATDTQY
TRBD2 TRBV20-1 SAGGVSGVYEQY
. TRBV3-1 ASSLDRGEQF
TRBD1 TRBV5-1 ASSARTGVGMNTEAF
. TRBV6-5 ASSGRRDNTEAF
. TRBV5-4 ASSYGPGDNEQF
. TRBV4-3 ASSQGVITDTQY
. TRBV14 ASSQEGALGTPLH